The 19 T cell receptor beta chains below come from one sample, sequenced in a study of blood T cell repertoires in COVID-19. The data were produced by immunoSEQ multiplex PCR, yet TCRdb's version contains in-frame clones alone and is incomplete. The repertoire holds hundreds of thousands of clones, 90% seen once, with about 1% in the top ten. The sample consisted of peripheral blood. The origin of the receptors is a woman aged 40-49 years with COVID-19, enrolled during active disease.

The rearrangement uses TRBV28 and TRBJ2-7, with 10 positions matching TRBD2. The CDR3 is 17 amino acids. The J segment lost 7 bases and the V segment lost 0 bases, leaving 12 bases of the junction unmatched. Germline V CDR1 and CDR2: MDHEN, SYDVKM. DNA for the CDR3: TGTGCCAGCAGTTTATGGGCCGGGCTAGCGGGAGCTTCTGAGCAGTACTTC. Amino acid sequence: CASSLWAGLAGASEQYF.

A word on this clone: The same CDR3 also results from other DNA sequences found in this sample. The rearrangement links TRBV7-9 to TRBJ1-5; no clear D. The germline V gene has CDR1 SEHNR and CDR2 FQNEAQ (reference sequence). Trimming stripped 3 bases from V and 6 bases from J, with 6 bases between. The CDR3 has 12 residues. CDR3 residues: CASSFGGQPQHF. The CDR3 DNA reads TGTGCCAGCAGCTTTGGAGGTCAGCCCCAGCATTTT.

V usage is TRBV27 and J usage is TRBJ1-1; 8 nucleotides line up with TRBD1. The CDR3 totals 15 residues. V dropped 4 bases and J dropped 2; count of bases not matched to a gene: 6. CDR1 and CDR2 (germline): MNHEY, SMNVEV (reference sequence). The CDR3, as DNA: TGTGCCAGCAGTTCTCACGGACAGGGAAACACTGAAGCTTTCTTT. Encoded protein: CASSSHGQGNTEAFF.

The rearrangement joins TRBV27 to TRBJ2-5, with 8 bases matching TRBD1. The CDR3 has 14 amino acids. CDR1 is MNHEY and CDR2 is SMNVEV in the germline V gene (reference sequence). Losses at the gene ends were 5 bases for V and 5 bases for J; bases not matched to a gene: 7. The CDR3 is CASSRRQGLETQYF. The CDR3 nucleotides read TGTGCCAGCAGTCGCCGACAGGGGTTGGAGACCCAGTACTTC.

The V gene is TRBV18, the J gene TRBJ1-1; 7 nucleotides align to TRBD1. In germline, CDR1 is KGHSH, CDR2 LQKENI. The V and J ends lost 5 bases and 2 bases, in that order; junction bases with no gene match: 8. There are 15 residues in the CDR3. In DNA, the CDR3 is TGTGCCAGCTCATCCCGGGACAGCATTAACACTGAAGCTTTCTTT. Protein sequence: CASSSRDSINTEAFF.

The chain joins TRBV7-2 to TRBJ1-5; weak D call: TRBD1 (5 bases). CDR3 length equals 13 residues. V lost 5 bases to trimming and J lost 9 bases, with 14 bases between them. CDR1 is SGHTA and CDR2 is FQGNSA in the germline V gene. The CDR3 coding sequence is TGTGCCAGCAGCCTACAGGTTATGGGGCCCCAGCATTTT. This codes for CASSLQVMGPQHF.

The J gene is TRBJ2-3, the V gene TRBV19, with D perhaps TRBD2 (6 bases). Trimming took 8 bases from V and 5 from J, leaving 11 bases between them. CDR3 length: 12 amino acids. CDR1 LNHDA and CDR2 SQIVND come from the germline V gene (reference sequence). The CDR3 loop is CASDGGGDTQYF. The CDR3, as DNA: TGTGCCAGTGACGGGGGTGGAGATACGCAGTATTTT.

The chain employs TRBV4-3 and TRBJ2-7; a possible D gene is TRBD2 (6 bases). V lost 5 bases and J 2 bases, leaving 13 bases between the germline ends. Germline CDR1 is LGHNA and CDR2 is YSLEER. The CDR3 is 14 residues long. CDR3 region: CASSSAGNTYEQYF. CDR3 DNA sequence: TGCGCCAGCAGCTCCGCGGGGAACACCTACGAGCAGTACTTC.

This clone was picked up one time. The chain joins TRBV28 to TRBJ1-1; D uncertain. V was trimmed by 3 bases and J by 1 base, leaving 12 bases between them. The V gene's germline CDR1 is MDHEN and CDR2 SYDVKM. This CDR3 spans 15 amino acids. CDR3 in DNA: TGTGCCAGCAGTTTTCTGGTAACTTCGAACACTGAAGCTTTCTTT. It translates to CASSFLVTSNTEAFF.

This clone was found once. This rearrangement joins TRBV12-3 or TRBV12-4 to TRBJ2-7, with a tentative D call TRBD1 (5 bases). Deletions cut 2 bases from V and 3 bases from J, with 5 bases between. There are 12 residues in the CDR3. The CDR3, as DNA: TGTGCCAGCAGTTTAACAGGCTACGAGCAGTACTTC. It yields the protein CASSLTGYEQYF.

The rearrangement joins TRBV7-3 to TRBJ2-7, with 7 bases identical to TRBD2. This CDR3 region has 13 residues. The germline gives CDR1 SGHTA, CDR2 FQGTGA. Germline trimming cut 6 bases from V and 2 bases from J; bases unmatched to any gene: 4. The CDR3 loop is CASSRGRAYEQYF. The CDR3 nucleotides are TGTGCCAGCAGTCGCGGGAGAGCCTACGAGCAGTACTTC. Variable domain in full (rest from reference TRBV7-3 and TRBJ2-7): GAGVSQTPSNKVTEKGKYVELRCDPISGHTALYWYRQSLGQGPEFLIYFQGTGAADDSGLPNDRFFAVRPEGSVSTLKIQRTERGDSAVYLCASSRGRAYEQYFGPGTRLTVT.

Here the CDR3 reads CASSSRQGTNYGYTF. In nucleotides, the CDR3 is TGTGCCAGCAGCTCCCGACAGGGGACGAACTATGGCTACACCTTC. V gene TRBV7-2 combines with J gene TRBJ1-2, with 8 bases identical to TRBD1. The CDR3 has 15 amino acids. Germline CDR1 is SGHTA and CDR2 is FQGNSA. Trimming cost V 4 bases and J 2 bases; bases outside gene matches: 6.

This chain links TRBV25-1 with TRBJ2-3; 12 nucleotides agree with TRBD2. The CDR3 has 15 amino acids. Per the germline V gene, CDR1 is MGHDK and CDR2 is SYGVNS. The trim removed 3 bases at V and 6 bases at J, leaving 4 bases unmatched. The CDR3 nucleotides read TGTGCCAGCAGTGAGACTAGCGGGAGTGGTGATACGCAGTATTTT. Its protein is CASSETSGSGDTQYF.

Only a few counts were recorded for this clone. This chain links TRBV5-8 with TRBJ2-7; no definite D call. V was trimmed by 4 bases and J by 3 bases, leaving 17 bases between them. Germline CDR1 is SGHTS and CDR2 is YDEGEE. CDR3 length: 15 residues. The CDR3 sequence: CASSQRIGRSYEQYF. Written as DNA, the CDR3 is TGTGCCAGCAGCCAACGTATTGGAAGGAGCTACGAGCAGTACTTC.

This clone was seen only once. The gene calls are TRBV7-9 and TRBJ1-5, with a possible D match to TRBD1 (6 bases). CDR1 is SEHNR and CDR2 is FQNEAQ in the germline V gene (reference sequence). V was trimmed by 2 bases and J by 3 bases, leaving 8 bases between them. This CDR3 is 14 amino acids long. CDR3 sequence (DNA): TGTGCCAGCAGCTTAACAGGGCCCAATCAGCCCCAGCATTTT. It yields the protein CASSLTGPNQPQHF.

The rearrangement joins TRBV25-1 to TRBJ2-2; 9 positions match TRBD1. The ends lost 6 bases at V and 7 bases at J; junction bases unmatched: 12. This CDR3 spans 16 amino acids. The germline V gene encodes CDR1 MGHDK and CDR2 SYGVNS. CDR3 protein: CASSHPTGGADGELFF. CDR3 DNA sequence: TGTGCCAGCAGCCACCCCACAGGGGGCGCGGACGGGGAGCTGTTTTTT. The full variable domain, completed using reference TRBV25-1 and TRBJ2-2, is EADIYQTPRYLVIGTGKKITLECSQTMGHDKMYWYQQDPGMELHLIHYSYGVNSTEKGDLSSESTVSRIRTEHFPLTLESARPSHTSQYLCASSHPTGGADGELFFGEGSRLTVL.

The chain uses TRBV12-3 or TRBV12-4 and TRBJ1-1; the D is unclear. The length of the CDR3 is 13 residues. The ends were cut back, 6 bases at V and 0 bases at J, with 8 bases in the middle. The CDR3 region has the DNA TGTGCCAGCAGCCAACGGGTGAACACTGAAGCTTTCTTT. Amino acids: CASSQRVNTEAFF.

The CDR3 DNA sequence: TGCGCCAGCAGCACCTGGAGTAGCGGGGGGTACAATGAGCAGTTCTTC. Amino acid sequence: CASSTWSSGGYNEQFF. This rearrangement joins TRBV5-1 to TRBJ2-1; TRBD2 matches at 10 bases. V gave up 4 bases and J gave up 4 bases; unmatched junction bases: 8. The CDR3 sequence is 16 residues long. CDR1 and CDR2 from the germline V gene are SGHRS and YFSETQ.

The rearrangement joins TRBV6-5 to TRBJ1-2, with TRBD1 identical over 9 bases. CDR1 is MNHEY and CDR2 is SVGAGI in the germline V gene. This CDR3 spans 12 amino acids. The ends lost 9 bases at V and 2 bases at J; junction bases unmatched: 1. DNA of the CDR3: TGTGCCAGTGGACAGGGGAACTATGGCTACACCTTC. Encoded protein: CASGQGNYGYTF.